This note documents a single T cell receptor beta chain sequence. The antigen it recognizes is unknown. Base qualities are not provided; no much larger clone lies one nucleotide away. Using the deep immunoSEQ assay, TCR CDR3 regions were amplified from genomic DNA by multiplex PCR. Extracted genomic DNA from each cell subset was spread evenly across all wells of several immunoSEQ 96-well plates, with each plate serving as a replicate. For sorted subsets, about 0.2 ug genomic DNA, equal to 30,000 or so T cell genomes, was loaded into each replicate PCR. The purified libraries were quantified using a Qubit 3.0 fluorometer, sized with a Bioanalyzer 2100, and then quantified again using the KAPA Library Quantification kit. A separate single-read 150-cycle Illumina NextSeq 550 flow cell was used to sequence each immunoSEQ 96-well plate. Processing in the source paper ran as follows. Because only junctional sequences without quality scores were contained in the immunoSEQ output, filtering matching that applied to full-length reads could not be performed. To assign V/J genes and CDR3, sequences were annotated using PyIR, a Python wrapper for IgBLAST v1.9, with IMGT germline references. Reads were filtered out if the reads had weak V/J assignments (E-value above 1e-6), no CDR3, stop codons, out-of-frame junctions, or ambiguous translated residues. V3J clonotypes were defined as sequences sharing an identical inferred V gene, J gene, and CDR3 amino acid sequence. Percentage overlap between repertoires was calculated by dividing the number of shared unique clonotypes by the size of the smaller repertoire. RTK rarefaction, the Chao1 estimator, and Recon v2.1 estimates of unobserved clonotypes were used to assess repertoire richness. Generation probabilities were computed with OLGA for all TCRbeta clonotypes obtained by the gDNA method from several donors. As stored in TCRdb, this immuneACCESS dataset retains in-frame rearrangements with V and J assigned. A fraction of the clones does not appear; measured against another copy, unresolved V genes explain less than half of the discrepancy, and the remainder lacks a known reason. V, J and clone size are those of that table, while D and trimming were read from the DNA. The sample has around 2.1 million clones on record, about 92% of them singletons. 1.5% to 2% of the sample rests with the top ten.

This sample stems from a study of shared clonotypes between healthy human individuals (dated by TCRdb to between 2020 and 2021). With respect to the entire study: The cohort comprised two women and a few men aged 18 to 49 years. For each donor, three plates each were used for CD4 naive and CD4 memory, two plates were used for CD8 naive, and one plate was used for CD8 memory. Blood TCR repertoires of about 5 healthy adults were deeply sequenced to estimate repertoire size and the extent of clonotype sharing between individuals. Libraries were prepared and TCR repertoires were sequenced by different laboratories using diverse techniques, in order to increase sequencing depth and limit assay-specific biases. Each donor's leukapheresis produced roughly between roughly 0.85 and 9.5 billion PBMCs.

Overall study outcomes, separate from this receptor: Pairwise subsampling indicated that sequencing depth was expected to affect the degree of clonotype sharing among donors. Even with the large sequencing depth, rarefaction of the sorted-subset datasets indicated that sequencing was incomplete. Sampling was restricted to blood, and TCR repertoires in tissues likely differ from the TCR repertoires found in blood. Higher generation probabilities were observed for clonotypes shared by all four sorted-subset donors than for non-shared clonotypes. Naive subsets generally had larger estimated clonotype richness than memory subsets did. Because the study included only a small number of donors, the genetic and exposure-history diversity represented was limited. Sharing across a few donors was observed for around 5% of naive CD4, less than 4% of naive CD8, over 2% of memory CD4, and around 0.42% of memory CD8 clonotypes.

The CDR3 goes from the cysteine to the phenylalanine over 13 residues. This entry keeps only the CDR3 DNA: 39 bases, framed from base 1. According to the germline V gene, CDR1 reads MGHRA and CDR2 reads YSYEKL. Trimming costs V 4 bases and J 10 bases, and their ends lie 13 bases apart. CD8 naive samples were obtained by positive selection for CCR7 among CD45RO-negative cells, yielding a CD45RA+CCR7+ population from which TemRA cells were excluded. The donors were healthy, HIV-negative adults who had no recently reported acute infections or vaccinations. Only Caucasian adults living in Nashville, Tennessee, USA were represented among the donors. After blood collection by leukapheresis, PBMCs were isolated using Ficoll-Histopaque density gradient centrifugation and then cryopreserved in the vapor phase of liquid nitrogen. Analytical flow cytometry was used to check the purity and quantity of every magnetically sorted T cell population. From each sorted fraction, genomic DNA was isolated and quantified by UV absorbance on a Nanodrop 2000c.

The chain employs TRBV4-1 and TRBJ1-4; the D segment could be TRBD1, given 5 matching bases. The origin of this receptor is a man younger than 35 in good health. Some clones in this sample may be carry-over from other donors' samples. Material: naive CD8+ T cells from PBMCs. The cell subset or site label of this sample denotes: CD45RA+CCR7+. The base sequence is TGCGCCAGCAGCCCTATAAGGGACGGAAAACTGTTTTTT. This is translated as CASSPIRDGKLFF.